These 9 T cell receptor beta chains came from one sample sequenced in a study of PD-L1 blockade in urothelial cancer. Data came from immunoSEQ multiplex PCR; TCRdb stores just in-frame clones and leaves some out. The sample holds under 95,000 clones; less than 90% are singletons and the top ten take around 2%. Time point denoted: pretreatment peripheral blood. The sample in question was PBMCs, obtained around atezolizumab (anti-PD-L1) treatment. These receptors were taken from a man aged 55 to 70 with urothelial cancer.

The chain employs TRBV30 and TRBJ1-4; D unresolved. V was clipped by 5 bases and J by 4 bases, with 14 bases between them. Germline CDR1 GTSNPN, CDR2 SVGIG (reference sequence). CDR3 size: 14 residues. Written as DNA, the CDR3 is TGTGCCTGGGGAAGAGGCGCTCGTAATGAAAAACTGTTTTTT. This gives the protein CAWGRGARNEKLFF.

V is TRBV9 and J is TRBJ1-3, with TRBD1 identical over 10 bases. CDR1 is SGDLS, CDR2 YYNGEE, per germline. This CDR3 is 15 amino acids long. V lost 4 bases and J lost 6; bases outside the gene matches: 7. The CDR3 protein is CASSPTDRGINTIYF. In nucleotides, the CDR3 is TGTGCCAGCAGCCCAACGGACAGGGGGATAAACACCATATATTTT.

This chain joins TRBV27 and TRBJ1-5; TRBD1 matches at 11 bases. Germline V lookup: CDR1 MNHEY, CDR2 SMNVEV (reference sequence). CDR3 size: 15 residues. J was trimmed by 6 bases and V by 5 bases; bases with no gene match: 6. Here the CDR3 DNA reads TGTGCCAGCAGTGGATTAGGGACAGGGGGTCAGCCCCAGCATTTT. It yields the protein CASSGLGTGGQPQHF.

The V call is TRBV7-9, the J call TRBJ1-2; 10 nucleotides agree with TRBD1. Trimming took 8 bases from V and 7 from J; bases not matched to a gene: 4. Germline lookup yields CDR1 SEHNR and CDR2 FQNEAQ (reference sequence). This CDR3 region has 12 residues. This CDR3 reads CASAGQGVGYTF. The CDR3 coding sequence is TGTGCCAGCGCCGGACAGGGGGTTGGCTACACCTTC.

The chain employs TRBV28 and TRBJ2-7; D is possibly TRBD2 (7 bases). The closer fit of TRBJ2-1 to the DNA end suggests the J call may be wrong. CDR3 size: 13 residues. Germline values: CDR1 MDHEN, CDR2 SYDVKM. The CDR3 DNA reads as TGTGCCAGCAGCCCCGGGGGGCGGTATGAGCAGTTCTTC. Residues: CASSPGGRYEQFF.

The chain links TRBV4-1 to TRBJ2-3; D gene ambiguous. V shed 0 bases and J shed 0 bases, with 7 bases lying between them. CDR3 length: 15 amino acids. Per the germline V gene, CDR1 is MGHRA and CDR2 is YSYEKL. The CDR3 DNA sequence: TGCGCCAGCAGCCAAGATTGGCCTAGCACAGATACGCAGTATTTT. Protein product: CASSQDWPSTDTQYF.

The chain couples TRBV11-2 to TRBJ2-6; possibly TRBD1 for D (5 bases). Trimming removed 8 bases from V and 4 bases from J, with 15 bases in between. This CDR3 has 15 amino acids. Germline V lookup: CDR1 SGHAT, CDR2 FQNNGV. CDR3: CASANQGTGANVLTF. The CDR3 DNA reads as TGTGCCAGCGCCAACCAGGGTACCGGGGCCAACGTCCTGACTTTC.

The chain couples TRBV10-2 to TRBJ2-5, with D maybe TRBD2 (6 bases). Germline CDR1 is WSHSY and CDR2 is SAAADI. This CDR3 has 13 residues. With 6 bases removed from V and 5 bases from J, the gap between germline ends came to 13 bases. The CDR3 DNA sequence: TGCGCCAGCAGGGAGGGTGGGGGGGAGACCCAGTACTTC. Translating it yields CASREGGGETQYF.

This chain connects TRBV20-1 to TRBJ2-1, with D maybe TRBD2 (5 bases). This CDR3 is built from 11 residues. The germline CDR1 and CDR2 sequences are DFQATT and SNEGSKA (reference sequence). Trimming cost V 6 bases and J 7 bases, with 10 bases left between them. The CDR3 DNA sequence: TGCAGTGCCGCCAGGAGGAATGAGCAGTTCTTC. Its translation is CSAARRNEQFF.